The subject of this entry is one TCR beta chain. Trimming cost V 3 bases and J 4 bases, with 9 bases left between them. CDR1 LNHDA and CDR2 SQIVND come from the germline V gene (reference sequence). The CDR3 contains 13 residues. The data were taken from a study of blood T cell repertoires in COVID-19. Study as a whole: COVID-19 samples, acute and convalescent, were from the United States, Italy and Spain. T cells, B-cell-depleted T cells, or PBMCs supplied cDNA or gDNA.

Authors' analysis steps: Reference gene primer amplification in the assay estimated nucleated cell counts. The method was immunoSEQ multiplex PCR; TCRdb's version includes in-frame clones alone and lacks a portion of them. The V and J calls and clone size were taken over from that table, and D and trimming were inferred from the DNA. The repertoire consists of roughly 160,000 clones, with 80% to 90% occurring once and the leading ten covering 10%. This sequence joins TRBV19 and TRBJ1-2; possible D gene TRBD1, 6 bases. This TCR came from a woman aged 70-85 years with COVID-19, enrolled during active disease. Material: peripheral blood. Here the CDR3 reads CASSMDSVYGYTF. The CDR3 bases are TGTGCCAGTAGTATGGACAGCGTCTATGGCTACACCTTC.